A single sample is the source of the 26 T cell receptor beta chains below, sequenced in a study of blood T cell repertoires in COVID-19. Produced via immunoSEQ multiplex PCR; TCRdb's table is partial and in-frame only. The repertoire has fewer than 35,000 clones, roughly 80% of them found once; the top ten carry about 1.8%. Specimen: peripheral blood. The receptor source for this set is a man older than 75 with active or convalescent COVID-19.

The chain couples TRBV12-3 or TRBV12-4 to TRBJ1-6; TRBD1 aligns across 8 bases. CDR3 length: 13 amino acids. V dropped 5 bases and J dropped 12; count of bases not matched to a gene: 6. For the CDR3, the DNA is TGTGCCAGCAGTCCCGGACAGGGACGACCCCTCCACTTT. Its translation: CASSPGQGRPLHF.

The chain couples TRBV2 to TRBJ2-7; 11 bases agree with TRBD1. Germline V gene data show CDR1 as SNHLY and CDR2 as FYNNEI. The CDR3 has 14 residues. V gave up 8 bases and J gave up 4 bases; unmatched junction bases: 7. CDR3 nucleotides: TGTGCCAGCCACCCAGGACAGGGGGCTTACGAGCAGTACTTC. Encoded protein: CASHPGQGAYEQYF.

The rearrangement uses TRBV15 and TRBJ1-2, with D maybe TRBD1 (5 bases). This CDR3 region has 13 residues. The V end was cut by 4 bases, the J end by 4 bases, with 10 bases between. CDR1 LNHNV and CDR2 YYDKDF come from the germline V gene (reference sequence). For the CDR3, the DNA is TGTGCCACCAGCACCGACAGAAGCTATGGCTACACCTTC. This gives the protein CATSTDRSYGYTF.

This chain connects TRBV29-1 to TRBJ2-1; 9 bases fit TRBD2. Per the germline V gene, CDR1 is SQVTM and CDR2 is ANQGSEA. The length of the CDR3 is 17 residues. V lost 4 bases and J lost 2; bases outside the gene matches: 12. CDR3 residues: CSVASPGSSGAYNEQFF. In nucleotides, the CDR3 is TGCAGCGTTGCCAGTCCCGGATCTAGCGGGGCCTACAATGAGCAGTTCTTC.

This sequence joins TRBV11-2 and TRBJ2-7; D is undetermined. This CDR3 comprises 13 residues. V lost 8 bases and J lost 7, with 18 bases in between. From germline, CDR1 is SGHAT and CDR2 FQNNGV. CDR3 loop: CASAYPPGFEQYF. The CDR3 region has the DNA TGTGCCAGCGCTTACCCACCCGGGTTTGAGCAGTACTTC.

V usage is TRBV25-1 and J usage is TRBJ2-5; D uncertain. This CDR3 has 14 amino acids. Germline V gene lookup returns CDR1 MGHDK and CDR2 SYGVNS. V was trimmed by 3 bases and J by 1 base, leaving 9 bases between them. CDR3 DNA: TGTGCCAGCAGTGAGGCACCCTTCCAAGAGACCCAGTACTTC. Translation: CASSEAPFQETQYF.

This clone was seen just once. The gene calls are TRBV6-1 and TRBJ1-5, with unresolved D. CDR1 MNHNS and CDR2 SASEGT come from the germline V gene. The CDR3 loop spans 16 amino acids. Trimming took off 2 bases at V and 0 bases at J, with 11 bases between the two ends. The CDR3 loop reads CASSERYGLSNQPQHF. The CDR3 nucleotides read TGTGCCAGCAGTGAAAGGTATGGGCTTAGCAATCAGCCCCAGCATTTT.

V is TRBV5-4 and J is TRBJ2-1; tentative D call: TRBD1 (5 bases). This CDR3 has 12 residues. The ends were cut back, 5 bases at V and 8 bases at J, with 11 bases in the middle. Germline CDR1 and CDR2: SGHNT and YYREEE (reference sequence). This CDR3 is CASSHQGYEQFF. The CDR3 DNA reads as TGTGCCAGCAGTCACCAGGGATATGAGCAGTTCTTC. The variable domain in full, completed from reference TRBV5-4 and TRBJ2-1, reads ETGVTQSPTHLIKTRGQQVTLRCSSQSGHNTVSWYQQALGQGPQFIFQYYREEENGRGNFPPRFSGLQFPNYSSELNVNALELDDSALYLCASSHQGYEQFFGPGTRLTVL.

This chain joins TRBV5-1 and TRBJ2-1; TRBD1 matches 10 bases. Germline assignment: CDR1 SGHRS and CDR2 YFSETQ. Trimming removed 3 bases from V and 9 bases from J; junction bases left unmatched: 18. The CDR3 runs to 18 residues. CDR3 sequence reads: CASSYLLDRGSPPIEQFF. For the CDR3, the DNA is TGCGCCAGCAGCTACCTATTGGACAGGGGGTCCCCCCCTATTGAGCAGTTCTTC.

This sequence joins TRBV10-3 and TRBJ1-5; 8 bases agree with TRBD1. Germline assignment: CDR1 ENHRY and CDR2 SYGVKD. This CDR3 region has 16 residues. Trimming at V came to 6 bases and at J to 6 bases, leaving 13 bases not matched to a gene. CDR3 loop: CAISDPETGEGQPQHF. In nucleotides, the CDR3 is TGTGCCATCAGCGATCCGGAGACAGGGGAAGGTCAGCCCCAGCATTTT.

This chain links TRBV5-1 with TRBJ2-1; TRBD2 might be the D (6 bases). Deletions cut 0 bases from V and 10 bases from J, with 11 bases between. The CDR3 runs 13 residues. Germline loops: CDR1 SGHRS, CDR2 YFSETQ. The CDR3 region is CASSLGAGGEQFF. The CDR3 DNA reads as TGCGCCAGCAGCTTGGGGGCAGGAGGGGAGCAGTTCTTC.

The rearrangement uses TRBV2 and TRBJ2-5; 11 nucleotides match TRBD1. V dropped 6 bases and J dropped 4; count of bases not matched to a gene: 7. From germline, CDR1 is SNHLY and CDR2 FYNNEI. The CDR3 contains 15 residues. The CDR3 reads CASRGDRGIAETQYF. CDR3 nucleotide sequence: TGTGCCAGCAGGGGGGACAGGGGGATCGCAGAGACCCAGTACTTC.

This clone showed up just once. The CDR3 loop reads CASSLYSTDTQYF. Here the CDR3 DNA reads TGTGCCAGCAGCTTATATAGCACAGATACGCAGTATTTT. V usage is TRBV7-2 and J usage is TRBJ2-3; D gene ambiguous. The V end lost 2 bases, the J end lost 0 bases, and 3 bases lay between the germline ends. This CDR3 is 13 amino acids long. CDR1 SGHTA and CDR2 FQGNSA come from the germline V gene.

The chain uses TRBV5-1 and TRBJ1-1; TRBD1 aligns across 8 bases. The length of the CDR3 is 15 residues. J gave up 3 bases and V 3 bases, and 7 bases lay outside the gene matches. Per the germline V gene, CDR1 is SGHRS and CDR2 is YFSETQ. Here the CDR3 reads CASSSQGVGDTEAFF. The CDR3, as DNA: TGCGCCAGCAGCTCACAGGGGGTCGGAGACACTGAAGCTTTCTTT.

The chain links TRBV5-1 to TRBJ1-2; D may be TRBD1 (6 bases). This CDR3 is 15 amino acids long. V was trimmed by 4 bases and J by 4 bases, leaving 17 bases between them. Germline loops: CDR1 SGHRS, CDR2 YFSETQ. The CDR3 region has the DNA TGCGCCAGCAGCCCTGGGGGCAGTGCCATCTATGGCTACACCTTC. Amino acids: CASSPGGSAIYGYTF. The full variable domain, in which reference TRBV5-1 and TRBJ1-2 provide the parts outside the CDR3, is KAGVTQTPRYLIKTRGQQVTLSCSPISGHRSVSWYQQTPGQGLQFLFEYFSETQRNKGNFPGRFSGRQFSNSRSEMNVSTLELGDSALYLCASSPGGSAIYGYTFGSGTRLTVV.

The genes are TRBV12-5 and TRBJ2-5, with 9 nucleotides matching TRBD2. CDR3 length equals 15 residues. Trimming removed 6 bases from V and 3 bases from J; junction bases left unmatched: 8. Germline V gene lookup returns CDR1 LGHNT and CDR2 FRNRAP. CDR3 in amino acids: CASGPGTSWEETQYF. CDR3 nucleotides: TGTGCTAGTGGCCCAGGGACTAGCTGGGAAGAGACCCAGTACTTC.

The chain couples TRBV18 to TRBJ2-1; 7 nucleotides align to TRBD2. The junction had 6 bases not matched to a gene; V was cut back by 10 bases and J by 0 bases. Germline V gene sequence: CDR1 KGHSH, CDR2 LQKENI. The CDR3 spans 14 residues. CDR3 sequence reads: CATVTSVSYNEQFF. The CDR3 nucleotides are TGTGCCACCGTTACTAGCGTCTCCTACAATGAGCAGTTCTTC.

This clone is classed as medium-sized. The V gene is TRBV6-2 or TRBV6-3, the J gene TRBJ2-1; the match to TRBD1 covers 9 bases. Unmatched junction bases numbered 7, after V lost 2 bases and J lost 5 bases. Germline CDR1 MNHEY, CDR2 SVGEGT. CDR3 length: 16 amino acids. CDR3 bases: TGTGCCAGCAGTTACGGGGGACAGGGTCGCAACAATGAGCAGTTCTTC. Its translation is CASSYGGQGRNNEQFF.

The chain recombines TRBV12-5 with TRBJ2-5; the D gene is possibly TRBD2 (6 bases). The CDR3 extends over 11 amino acids. Germline-derived CDR1 and CDR2 are LGHNT and FRNRAP. V was cut by 6 bases and J by 9 bases, with 11 bases left in between. The CDR3 DNA sequence: TGTGCTAGTGGCCTCGGGGGTCCCCAGTACTTC. Protein: CASGLGGPQYF.

This chain links TRBV5-5 with TRBJ2-7; tentative D call: TRBD1 (5 bases). CDR1 and CDR2 from the germline V gene are SGHKS and YYEKEE (reference sequence). This CDR3 has 15 residues. Trimming shortened V by 4 bases and J by 3 bases, and 17 bases separated the two germline ends. The DNA for the CDR3 is TGTGCCAGCAGCCGGACACTGGCGTCTCGCTACGAGCAGTACTTC. Protein product: CASSRTLASRYEQYF.

V gene TRBV18 combines with J gene TRBJ1-5, with a possible D match to TRBD1 (5 bases). Trimming shortened V by 5 bases and J by 7 bases, and 12 bases separated the two germline ends. The CDR3 has 13 residues. In germline, CDR1 is KGHSH, CDR2 LQKENI. The CDR3 sequence is CASSKGADQPQHF. In DNA, the CDR3 is TGTGCCAGCTCAAAAGGGGCGGACCAGCCCCAGCATTTT.

The genes are TRBV19 and TRBJ1-4; D unclear. V dropped 4 bases and J dropped 13 bases, with 13 bases sitting between them. The CDR3 sequence is 12 residues long. Germline loops: CDR1 LNHDA, CDR2 SQIVND (reference sequence). CDR3: CASSRGISRLFF. The CDR3, as DNA: TGTGCCAGTAGTAGAGGCATCAGTCGACTGTTTTTT.

This chain connects TRBV12-3 or TRBV12-4 to TRBJ1-5, with D hard to call. This CDR3 spans 13 amino acids. Trimming left V 8 bases short and J 9 bases short, with 17 bases between. The CDR3 coding sequence is TGTGCCAGCGGGCTAGCGCCCTCCGGGCCCCAGCATTTT. Its translation is CASGLAPSGPQHF.

This clone was recorded once. This chain links TRBV4-1 with TRBJ2-5, with 10 bases that match TRBD2. This CDR3 spans 17 amino acids. The germline V gene encodes CDR1 MGHRA and CDR2 YSYEKL. The junction had 9 bases not matched to a gene; V was cut back by 4 bases and J by 1 base. CDR3 in DNA: TGCGCCAGCAGCCCTCGTCCCCAGCGGGGGGGCCAAGAGACCCAGTACTTC. The encoded protein is CASSPRPQRGGQETQYF.

A few counts support this clone. The rearrangement joins TRBV7-5 to TRBJ1-6; the DNA was not used to check the table's D call, TRBD1. TRBV7-5 is shown as a pseudogene. The CDR3 runs 14 residues. The DNA of the CDR3 is TGTGCCAGAAGGCAACAGGATCCCGATTCACCCCTCCACTTT. Protein product: CARRQQDPDSPLHF.

The chain recombines TRBV18 with TRBJ1-5, with 7 bases lining up with TRBD1. There are 20 residues in the CDR3. Germline CDR1 is KGHSH and CDR2 is LQKENI. Trimming cost V 1 base and J 3 bases; bases outside gene matches: 18. The CDR3 DNA is TGTGCCAGCTCACCACTTCCGCCAGGCCGACCACAGGGGCCCAATCAGCCCCAGCATTTT. This encodes CASSPLPPGRPQGPNQPQHF.